These T cell receptor beta chains were read from a single sample in a study of patients and donors after allogeneic stem cell transplantation. MiXCR, run by TCRdb on the RT-PCR reads, gives a single entry per CDR3 protein. This sample has approximately 57,000 distinct CDR3 sequences, with about 14% found just once. The specimen sequenced was blood, either unsorted or a sorted T cell fraction (not recorded which). These TCRs come from a human donor who was either an allogeneic HSCT recipient or a stem cell or donor lymphocyte infusion donor (not recorded which). It is not recorded whose cells these are; they may come from a transplant donor. Each CDR3 is given with its conserved first and last residue. The D gene is left open where the match is weak. The listing skips clone size in some rows; elsewhere it reads once, few, many or a size class.

>.|TRBD1|TRBV27|TRBJ1-6
TGTGCCAGCAGTTTATCGTCCTGGGGGACAGGGCGAGGGGTAAATTCACCCCTCCACTTT
CASSLSSWGTGRGVNSPLHF
>few|.|TRBV13|TRBJ2-3
TGTGCCAGCAGCTTGCTTGCGGCGGCGGCGGCCACAGATACGCAGTATTTT
CASSLLAAAAATDTQYF
>few|.|TRBV6-5|TRBJ2-3
TGTGCCAGCATCCCGGGGCGGGACAGCACAGATACGCAGTATTTT
CASIPGRDSTDTQYF
>.|TRBD1|TRBV7-3|TRBJ1-6
TGTGCCAGCAGCTTCACAGGGGGCGGACTCCACTTT
CASSFTGGGLHF
>.|.|TRBV19|TRBJ2-5
TGTGCCAGTAATCAGGGGCGCCAAGAGACCCAGTACTTC
CASNQGRQETQYF
>few|.|TRBV24-1|TRBJ1-5
TGTGCCACCAGTGATTTAGGGCAGAGCAATCAGCCCCAGCATTTT
CATSDLGQSNQPQHF
>few|.|TRBV6-5|TRBJ2-2
TGTGCCAGCAGTCGCTCCAGGGAGATAAGCACCGGGGAGCTGTTTTTT
CASSRSREISTGELFF
>.|.|TRBV13|TRBJ2-7
TGTGCCAGCAGCTTTTCTGGAACCGTCTACGAGCAGTACTTC
CASSFSGTVYEQYF
>many|TRBD1|TRBV3-1|TRBJ1-1
TGTGCCAGCAGCCAAGGGACAGGCACTGAAGCTTTCTTT
CASSQGTGTEAFF
>few|.|TRBV11-2|TRBJ2-1
TGTGCCAGCACCTTAGGGCGGGGAAGCTCCTACAATGAGCAGTTCTTC
CASTLGRGSSYNEQFF
>many|TRBD2|TRBV12-3/TRBV12-4|TRBJ2-3
TGTGCCAGCAGTGGGGGACTAGCCGAGATAGATACGCAGTATTTT
CASSGGLAEIDTQYF
>few|TRBD1|TRBV29-1|TRBJ2-7
TGCAGCGTTGAAGAGGTAGGGGGCTTACCCTCCGAGCAGTACTTC
CSVEEVGGLPSEQYF
>.|TRBD2|TRBV30|TRBJ2-7
TGTGCCTGGAGGATTAGCGGGACATACGAGCAGTACTTC
CAWRISGTYEQYF
>many|TRBD2|TRBV25-1|TRBJ2-1
TGTGCCAGCAGTGACCGTAGCGGGAGAATGGGCAATGAGCAGTTCTTC
CASSDRSGRMGNEQFF
>few|TRBD2|TRBV27|TRBJ2-1
TGTGCCAGCAGTTTTGGACTAGCGCCCGGCTACAATGAGCAGTTCTTC
CASSFGLAPGYNEQFF
>.|.|TRBV7-9|TRBJ1-1
TGTGCCAGCAGCTTAGCGCTACAGGGTGAAGCTTTCTTT
CASSLALQGEAFF
>few|TRBD1|TRBV3-1|TRBJ1-5
TGTGCCAGCAGCCAAGGGGTGGACAGGGGGCTTTGGGATCAGCCCCAGCATTTT
CASSQGVDRGLWDQPQHF
>.|.|TRBV27|TRBJ1-2
TGTGCCAGCAGTTTAATTTCGGGGGCGCATGGCTACACCTTC
CASSLISGAHGYTF
>few|.|TRBV7-9|TRBJ2-5
TGTGCCAGCGAAGGGGGGATTCAAGAGACCCAGTACTTC
CASEGGIQETQYF
>few|TRBD1|TRBV10-3|TRBJ1-6
TGTGCCATCAGGGCGGACAGGGAGACTTCACCCCTCCACTTT
CAIRADRETSPLHF
>few|TRBD1|TRBV12-3/TRBV12-4|TRBJ1-3
TGTGCCAGCAGTTTAGGGGACAGGGTTTCTGGAAACACCATATATTTT
CASSLGDRVSGNTIYF
>few|.|TRBV29-1|TRBJ2-5
TGCAGCGTTGAAGGAGGCACGGACCAAGAGACCCAGTACTTC
CSVEGGTDQETQYF
>.|.|TRBV6-5|TRBJ2-7
TGTGCCAGCAGTTACTTTGCGGGACCCGAGCAGTACTTC
CASSYFAGPEQYF
>few|TRBD1|TRBV5-1|TRBJ1-1
TGCGCCAGCAGCGGATACAGGGGTGAAGCGCTGAACACTGAAGCTTTCTTT
CASSGYRGEALNTEAFF
>many|.|TRBV12-3/TRBV12-4|TRBJ2-3
TGTGCCAGCTCAGGGGAAGCAGATACGCAGTATTTT
CASSGEADTQYF
>.|TRBD1|TRBV7-3|TRBJ2-2
TGTGCCAGCAGCTTAACTGGAGACAGGGGGCCGAACACCGGGGAGCTGTTTTTT
CASSLTGDRGPNTGELFF
>.|TRBD1|TRBV18|TRBJ2-7
TGTGCCAGCTCACCACTAATGTCCGGGACAGGGACTTACGAGCAGTACTTC
CASSPLMSGTGTYEQYF
>.|.|TRBV6-5|TRBJ2-3
TGTGCCAGCCTCTGGATCCCAGATACGCAGTATTTT
CASLWIPDTQYF
>many|.|TRBV10-3|TRBJ1-2
TGTGCCATCTGGGCCGAGGGAGGCGGGCCATATGGCTACACCTTC
CAIWAEGGGPYGYTF
>few|TRBD2|TRBV27|TRBJ2-7
TGTGCCAGCATGGAGCGGGGATCCTACGAGCAGTACTTC
CASMERGSYEQYF
>few|.|TRBV7-9|TRBJ2-2
TGTGCCAGCAGTCTCGCCACGGGTTTATGGGCCGGGGAGCTGTTTTTT
CASSLATGLWAGELFF
>.|.|TRBV12-3/TRBV12-4|TRBJ2-1
TGTGCCAGCAGAAAGACTGGAGGACTTTGCAATGAGCAGTTCTTC
CASRKTGGLCNEQFF
>few|TRBD1|TRBV9|TRBJ2-5
TGTGCCAGCAGCGTACTTCAGGGGGCAGGGGAGACCCAGTACTTC
CASSVLQGAGETQYF
>.|.|TRBV11-2|TRBJ2-1
TGTGCCAGCAGCTTAGATGGGGATGAGCAGTTCTTC
CASSLDGDEQFF
>.|.|TRBV5-6|TRBJ2-3
TGTGCCAGCAGCTTGGGATCGGGCCCAACAGATACGCAGTATTTT
CASSLGSGPTDTQYF
>.|TRBD1|TRBV29-1|TRBJ2-2
TGCAGCGTGAAACCGGGACAGGGGGCAACCGGGGAGCTGTTTTTT
CSVKPGQGATGELFF
>many|TRBD1|TRBV24-1|TRBJ2-1
TGTGCCACCAGTGACCGGACAGGGGGCAAGGGAAATGAGCAGTTCTTC
CATSDRTGGKGNEQFF
>many|.|TRBV5-1|TRBJ1-2
TGCGCCAGCAGCTTGGGAGGGGTAGCCTATGGCTACACCTTC
CASSLGGVAYGYTF
>few|.|TRBV7-6|TRBJ1-2
TGTGCCAGCAGCCTCGGACCCGCCGATGGCTACACCTTC
CASSLGPADGYTF
>few|.|TRBV12-3/TRBV12-4|TRBJ2-3
TGTGCCAGCAGTCAGTACCCGGCAGATACGCAGTATTTT
CASSQYPADTQYF
>many|TRBD1|TRBV5-1|TRBJ1-2
TGCGCCAGCAGCTTGGATGGAGGGGGCGAGATCAACTATGGCTACACCTTC
CASSLDGGGEINYGYTF